The source of this TCR beta chain is a study of control samples from healthy donors and cancer patients. The table came from immunoSEQ multiplex PCR; TCRdb's copy has only in-frame clones and leaves some out. The table shows roughly 81,000 clones, with roughly 82% occurring only once. Germline V lookup: CDR1 DFQATT, CDR2 SNEGSKA (reference sequence). V lost 7 bases and J 7 bases, leaving 13 bases between the germline ends. The CDR3 is made up of 11 amino acids. In its sample, this clone was seen once. The sequenced sample consisted of PBMCs. This TCR was sampled from a man aged 55 to 70 with head and neck cancer. The chain employs TRBV20-1 and TRBJ1-1; D ambiguous. The CDR3 nucleotides are TGCAGTGTTCGGGCAGCAGGTGAAGCTTTCTTT. Residues: CSVRAAGEAFF.